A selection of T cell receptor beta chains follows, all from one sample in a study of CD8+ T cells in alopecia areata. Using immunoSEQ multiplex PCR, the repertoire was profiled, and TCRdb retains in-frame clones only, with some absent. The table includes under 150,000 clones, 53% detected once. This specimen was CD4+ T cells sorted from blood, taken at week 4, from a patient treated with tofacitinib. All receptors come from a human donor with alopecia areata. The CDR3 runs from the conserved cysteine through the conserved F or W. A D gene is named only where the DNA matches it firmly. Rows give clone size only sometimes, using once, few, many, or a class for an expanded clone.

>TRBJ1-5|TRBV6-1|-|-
TGTGCCAGCGATGGGTGGGGTAGCAATCAGCCCCAGCATTTT
CASDGWGSNQPQHF
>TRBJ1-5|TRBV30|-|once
TGTGCCTGGAGTGCGGGGGGGAGCAATCAGCCCCAGCATTTT
CAWSAGGSNQPQHF
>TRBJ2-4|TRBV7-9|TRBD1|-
TGTGCCAGCAGAGATGGGGACAGCCCGTCTGGGTCAGGAAACATTCAGTACTTC
CASRDGDSPSGSGNIQYF
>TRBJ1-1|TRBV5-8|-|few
TGTGCCAGCAGCTTGTGGGAGAACACTGAAGCTTTCTTT
CASSLWENTEAFF
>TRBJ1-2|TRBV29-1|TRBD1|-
TGCAGCGTTGAACCCAGGGGGCTGGATGGCTACACCTTC
CSVEPRGLDGYTF
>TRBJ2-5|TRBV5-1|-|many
TGCGCCAGCAGCCGGTGGGCCCAGGGTGGGGAGACCCAGTACTTC
CASSRWAQGGETQYF
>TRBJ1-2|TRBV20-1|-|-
TGCAGTGCCCCTTCGAGGGATGGCTACACCTTC
CSAPSRDGYTF
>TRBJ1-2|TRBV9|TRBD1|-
TGTGCCAGCAGCACCCGGGACAGGGGCAACTATGGCTACACCTTC
CASSTRDRGNYGYTF
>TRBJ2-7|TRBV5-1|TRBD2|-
TGCGCCAGCACCGAATACCCGGGACTAGCGGGAGTCGAACAGTACTTC
CASTEYPGLAGVEQYF
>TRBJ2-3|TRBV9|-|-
TGTGCCAGCAGCGTAGCTGAAGATACGCAGTATTTT
CASSVAEDTQYF
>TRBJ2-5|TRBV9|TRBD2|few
TGTGCCAGCAGCGCCCCAGCGGGAGGCCAAGAGACCCAGTACTTC
CASSAPAGGQETQYF
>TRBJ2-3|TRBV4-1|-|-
TGCGCCAGCAGCCAAGTTTGGTCCAGCACAGATACGCAGTATTTT
CASSQVWSSTDTQYF
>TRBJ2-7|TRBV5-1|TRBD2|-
TGCGCCAGCAGCACCGGACTAGCGCATTCCTACGAGCAGTACTTC
CASSTGLAHSYEQYF
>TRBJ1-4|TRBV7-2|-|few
TGTGCCAGCAGCTTAGGGACAGTTTATGAAAAACTGTTTTTT
CASSLGTVYEKLFF
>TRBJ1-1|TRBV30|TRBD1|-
TGTGCCTGGAGTGACGCAGGGGGCGCCTCCACTGAAGCTTTCTTT
CAWSDAGGASTEAFF
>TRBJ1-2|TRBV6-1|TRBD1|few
TGTGCCAGCAGTATGGGACAGCAAGGGCCTTATGGCTACACCTTC
CASSMGQQGPYGYTF
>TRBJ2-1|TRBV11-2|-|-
TGTGCCAGCAGCTTAGGGGTGGTCGATGAGCAGTTCTTC
CASSLGVVDEQFF
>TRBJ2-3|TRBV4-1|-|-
TGCGCCAGCAGCAAAGGGTCGCGACTCAGAATATTCACAGATACGCAGTATTTT
CASSKGSRLRIFTDTQYF
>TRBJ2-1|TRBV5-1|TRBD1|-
TGCGCCAGCAGCCAATCGGGACAGGTGGAAAATGAGCAGTTCTTC
CASSQSGQVENEQFF
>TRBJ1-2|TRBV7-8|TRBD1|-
TGTGCCAGCAGCTCGACAGGGACCCGGGGTGGCTACACCTTC
CASSSTGTRGGYTF
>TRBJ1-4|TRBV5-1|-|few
TGCGCCAGCAGCTTGTCCGTACAGGCGGAAAAACTGTTTTTT
CASSLSVQAEKLFF
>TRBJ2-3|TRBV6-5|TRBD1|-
TGTGCCAGCAGTTACTCGACAGGGGTCAGCACAGATACGCAGTATTTT
CASSYSTGVSTDTQYF